Sequencing of this T cell receptor beta chain was carried out in a study of control samples from healthy donors and cancer patients. This clone was found once. Germline V lookup: CDR1 LNHNV, CDR2 YYDKDF (reference sequence). Trimming removed 2 bases from V and 5 bases from J, with 16 bases in between. CDR3 length equals 16 residues. Libraries were prepared by immunoSEQ multiplex PCR; TCRdb keeps only in-frame clonotypes and omits some of them. The profile covers over 100,000 clones, with approximately 92% appearing a single time and roughly 2.6% taken by the ten largest. The chain is built from TRBV15 and TRBJ1-5, with D perhaps matching TRBD1 (5 bases). The material sequenced was blood. The TCR originated in a man aged 35-49 years in good health. The CDR3 is CATSRRGRSGDQPQHF. The CDR3 DNA reads as TGTGCCACCAGCAGACGGGGCAGGTCTGGCGATCAGCCCCAGCATTTT.